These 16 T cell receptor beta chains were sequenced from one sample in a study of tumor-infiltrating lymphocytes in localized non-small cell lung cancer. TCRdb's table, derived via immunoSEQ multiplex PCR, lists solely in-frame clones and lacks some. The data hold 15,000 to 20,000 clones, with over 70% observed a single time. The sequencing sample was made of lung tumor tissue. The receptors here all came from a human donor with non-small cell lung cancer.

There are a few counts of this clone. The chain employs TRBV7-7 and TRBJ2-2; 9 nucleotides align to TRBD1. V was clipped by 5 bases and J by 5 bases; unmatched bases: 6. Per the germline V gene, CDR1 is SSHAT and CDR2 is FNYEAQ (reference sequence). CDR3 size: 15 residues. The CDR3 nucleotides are TGTGCCAGCAGCCCCGGACAGGGGATTACCGGGGAGCTGTTTTTT. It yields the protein CASSPGQGITGELFF.

DNA of the CDR3: TGTGCCAGCAGTTCCCAGGGCGACTATGGCTACACCTTC. Protein: CASSSQGDYGYTF. The rearrangement uses TRBV28 and TRBJ1-2, with TRBD1 as a possible D gene (5 bases). The CDR3 length is 13 residues. Trimming removed 4 bases from V and 3 bases from J, with 9 bases in between. CDR1 MDHEN and CDR2 SYDVKM come from the germline V gene.

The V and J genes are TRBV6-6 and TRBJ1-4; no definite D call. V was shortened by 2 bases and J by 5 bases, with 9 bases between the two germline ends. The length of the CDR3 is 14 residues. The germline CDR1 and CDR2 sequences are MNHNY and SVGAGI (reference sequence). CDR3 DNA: TGTGCCAGCAGTTACGGGGTGGGGAATGAAAAACTGTTTTTT. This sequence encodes CASSYGVGNEKLFF.

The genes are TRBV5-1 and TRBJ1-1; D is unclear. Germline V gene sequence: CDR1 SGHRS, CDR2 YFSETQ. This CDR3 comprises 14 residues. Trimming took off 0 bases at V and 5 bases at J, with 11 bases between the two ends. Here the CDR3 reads CASSLDAGGTEAFF. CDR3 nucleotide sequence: TGCGCCAGCAGCTTGGACGCGGGAGGAACTGAAGCTTTCTTT.

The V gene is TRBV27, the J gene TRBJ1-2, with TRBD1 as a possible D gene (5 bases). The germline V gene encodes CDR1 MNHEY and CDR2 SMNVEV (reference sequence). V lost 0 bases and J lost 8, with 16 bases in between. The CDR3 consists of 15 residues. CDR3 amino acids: CASSLSYGAGWGYTF. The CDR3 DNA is TGTGCCAGCAGTTTATCATACGGCGCAGGGTGGGGCTACACCTTC.

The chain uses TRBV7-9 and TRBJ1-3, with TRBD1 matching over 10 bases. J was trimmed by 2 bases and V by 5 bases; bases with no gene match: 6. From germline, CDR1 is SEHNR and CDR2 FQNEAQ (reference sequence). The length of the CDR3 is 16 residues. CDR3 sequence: CASSPPGQGTGNTIYF. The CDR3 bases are TGTGCCAGCAGCCCACCGGGACAGGGGACTGGAAACACCATATATTTT.

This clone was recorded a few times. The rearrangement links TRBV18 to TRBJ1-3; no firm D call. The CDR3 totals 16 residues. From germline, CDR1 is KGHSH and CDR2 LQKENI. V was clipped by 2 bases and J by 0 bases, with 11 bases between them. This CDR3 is CASSPSALASGNTIYF. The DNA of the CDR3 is TGTGCCAGCTCACCAAGCGCATTAGCCTCTGGAAACACCATATATTTT. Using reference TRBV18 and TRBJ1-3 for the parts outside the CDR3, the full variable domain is NAGVMQNPRHLVRRRGQEARLRCSPMKGHSHVYWYRQLPEEGLKFMVYLQKENIIDESGMPKERFSAEFPKEGPSILRIQQVVRGDSAAYFCASSPSALASGNTIYFGEGSWLTVV.

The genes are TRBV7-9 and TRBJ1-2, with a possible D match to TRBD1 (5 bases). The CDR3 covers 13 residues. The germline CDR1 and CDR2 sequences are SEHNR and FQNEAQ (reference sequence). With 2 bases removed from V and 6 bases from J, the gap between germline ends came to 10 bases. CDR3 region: CASSLRTGDGYTF. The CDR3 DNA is TGTGCCAGCAGCTTAAGGACGGGGGATGGCTACACCTTC.

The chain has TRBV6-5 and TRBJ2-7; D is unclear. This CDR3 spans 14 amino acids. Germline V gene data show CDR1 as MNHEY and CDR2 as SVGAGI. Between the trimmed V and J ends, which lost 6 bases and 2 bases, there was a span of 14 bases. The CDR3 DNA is TGTGCCAGCAGGCAGATCCACGCGACCTACGAGCAGTACTTC. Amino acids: CASRQIHATYEQYF.

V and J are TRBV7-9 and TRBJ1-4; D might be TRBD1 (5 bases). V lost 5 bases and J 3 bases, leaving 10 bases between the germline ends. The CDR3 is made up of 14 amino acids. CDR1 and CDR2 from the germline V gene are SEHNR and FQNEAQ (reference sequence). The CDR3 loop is CASSIRDSNEKLFF. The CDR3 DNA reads TGTGCCAGCAGCATCAGGGATTCTAATGAAAAACTGTTTTTT.

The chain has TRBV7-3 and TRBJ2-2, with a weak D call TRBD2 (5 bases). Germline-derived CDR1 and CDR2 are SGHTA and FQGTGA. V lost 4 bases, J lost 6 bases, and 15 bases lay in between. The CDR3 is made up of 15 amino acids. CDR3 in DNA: TGTGCCAGCAGCTCATTTACTAGAAGCCCCGGGGAGCTGTTTTTT. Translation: CASSSFTRSPGELFF.

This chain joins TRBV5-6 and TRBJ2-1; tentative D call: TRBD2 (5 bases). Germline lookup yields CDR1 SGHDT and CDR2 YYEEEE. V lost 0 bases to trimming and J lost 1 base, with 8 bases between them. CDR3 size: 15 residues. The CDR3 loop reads CASSLGGLSYNEQFF. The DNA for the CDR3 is TGTGCCAGCAGCTTGGGCGGGTTGTCCTACAATGAGCAGTTCTTC. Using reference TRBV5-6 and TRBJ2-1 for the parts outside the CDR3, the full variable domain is DAGVTQSPTHLIKTRGQQVTLRCSPKSGHDTVSWYQQALGQGPQFIFQYYEEEERQRGNFPDRFSGHQFPNYSSELNVNALLLGDSALYLCASSLGGLSYNEQFFGPGTRLTVL.

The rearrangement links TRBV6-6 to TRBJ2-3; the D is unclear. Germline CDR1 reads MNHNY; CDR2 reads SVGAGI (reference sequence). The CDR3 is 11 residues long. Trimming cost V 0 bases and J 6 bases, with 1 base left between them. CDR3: CASSYSDTQYF. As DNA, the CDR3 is TGTGCCAGCAGTTACTCCGATACGCAGTATTTT.

This chain's CDR3 is CASSLLVTGNTIYF. In DNA form, the CDR3 reads TGTGCCAGCAGCTTACTAGTCACTGGAAACACCATATATTTT. The chain links TRBV5-5 to TRBJ1-3; D is unclear. The CDR3 extends over 14 amino acids. Trimming took 2 bases from V and 2 from J, leaving 8 bases between them. Germline V gives CDR1 SGHKS, CDR2 YYEKEE (reference sequence). Full variable domain (missing parts from reference TRBV5-5 and TRBJ1-3): DAGVTQSPTHLIKTRGQQVTLRCSPISGHKSVSWYQQVLGQGPQFIFQYYEKEERGRGNFPDRFSARQFPNYSSELNVNALLLGDSALYLCASSLLVTGNTIYFGEGSWLTVV.

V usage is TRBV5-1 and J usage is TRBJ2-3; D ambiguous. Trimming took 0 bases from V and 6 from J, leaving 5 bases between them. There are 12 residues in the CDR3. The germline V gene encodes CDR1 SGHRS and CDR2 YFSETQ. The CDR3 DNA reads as TGCGCCAGCAGCTTGGCCACCGATACGCAGTATTTT. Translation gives CASSLATDTQYF.

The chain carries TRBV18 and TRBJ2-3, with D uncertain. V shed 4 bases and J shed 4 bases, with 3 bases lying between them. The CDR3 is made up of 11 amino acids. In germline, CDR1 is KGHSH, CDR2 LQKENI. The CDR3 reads CASSLADTQYF. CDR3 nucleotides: TGTGCCAGCTCACTCGCAGATACGCAGTATTTT.